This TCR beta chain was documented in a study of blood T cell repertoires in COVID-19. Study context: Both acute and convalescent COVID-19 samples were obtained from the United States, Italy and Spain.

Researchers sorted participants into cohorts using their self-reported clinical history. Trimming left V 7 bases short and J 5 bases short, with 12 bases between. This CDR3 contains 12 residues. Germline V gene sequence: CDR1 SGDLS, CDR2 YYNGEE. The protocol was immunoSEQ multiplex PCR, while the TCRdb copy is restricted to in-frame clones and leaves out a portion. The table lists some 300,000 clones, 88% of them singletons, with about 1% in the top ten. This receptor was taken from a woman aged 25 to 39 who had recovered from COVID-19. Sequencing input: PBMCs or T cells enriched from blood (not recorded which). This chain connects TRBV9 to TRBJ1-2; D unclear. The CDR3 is CASGGRAYGYTF. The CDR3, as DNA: TGTGCCAGCGGAGGCCGAGCTTATGGCTACACCTTC. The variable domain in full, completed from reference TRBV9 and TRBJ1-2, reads DSGVTQTPKHLITATGQRVTLRCSPRSGDLSVYWYQQSLDQGLQFLIQYYNGEERAKGNILERFSAQQFPDLHSELNLSSLELGDSALYFCASGGRAYGYTFGSGTRLTVV.